This TCR beta chain came from a study of T-cell memory formation after mild COVID-19. Study-wide results and limits: The CD4+ clones that contracted clustered mainly within CM and EM, and the CD8+ clones concentrated in EMRA.

V lost 6 bases, J lost 5 bases, and 17 bases lay in between. CDR1 ENHRY and CDR2 SYGVKD come from the germline V gene. The CDR3 totals 15 residues. TCR alpha and TCR beta cDNA libraries carrying sample barcodes and UMIs were produced by 5'RACE using constant-segment primers. A single record per CDR3 protein comes from TCRdb applying MiXCR to the 5' RACE reads. The sample holds hundreds of thousands of distinct CDR3 sequences, over 15% seen once. This clonotype has more than one count but fewer than ten. What it binds is not known. The clonotype was recovered from an adult woman who had mild COVID-19 (a few samples of this study predate the infection). Cell type and time point are not known. Sequenced: PBMCs or a T cell subset sorted from them (not recorded which). The V gene is TRBV10-3, the J gene TRBJ2-1; D is perhaps TRBD1 or TRBD2 (5 bases each). In DNA form, the CDR3 reads TGTGCCATCAGCCAGAAAAGGGGAGCCCACAATGAGCAGTTCTTC. Amino acid sequence: CAISQKRGAHNEQFF.